This T cell receptor beta chain was identified during a study of T cell clones after liver transplantation. Study details: Liver transplant recipients had immunosuppression withdrawal attempted within 2 years. A pre-transplant mixed lymphocyte reaction with TCRbeta sequencing defined graft-donor-reactive clones followed in post-transplant blood. Timepoints were pre-transplant, pre-withdrawal, and after withdrawal was completed or failed. Study conclusions and caveats: In two subjects, few donor cells limited the measurable donor-reactive repertoire.

A word on this clone: The antigen remains unidentified.

Some clones are missing from TCRdb's copy, which holds only in-frame ones; the method was immunoSEQ multiplex PCR. This sample has 40,000 to 65,000 clones, with approximately 84% found just once. The trim removed 4 bases at V and 5 bases at J, leaving 5 bases unmatched. The CDR3 is made up of 15 amino acids. Germline assignment: CDR1 MGHDK and CDR2 SYGVNS. Sequences were derived from CD4+ T cells from blood, sampled before liver transplant. The receptor comes from a human donor who received a liver transplant. V usage is TRBV25-1 and J usage is TRBJ1-6, with 7 bases matching TRBD1. CDR3 sequence (DNA): TGTGCCAGCAGTGCCGCAGGGGGTAATAATTCACCCCTCCACTTT. This encodes CASSAAGGNNSPLHF.